Below are 15 T cell receptor beta chains sequenced from a single sample in a study of shared clonotypes between healthy human individuals. Here immunoSEQ multiplex PCR was the method, and the copy in TCRdb shows in-frame clones only, minus some. This table holds a few million clones, 80% to 95% found once. The sequenced sample was naive CD4+ T cells from PBMCs. Regarding subset: CD45RA+ positively selected. These receptors were collected from a man aged 18 to 29 in good health. Some clones in this sample may be carry-over from other donors' samples.

This clone was seen only once. J is TRBJ1-6 and V is TRBV6-5; D not certain. Trimming took 6 bases from V and 9 from J, leaving 12 bases between them. Germline lookup yields CDR1 MNHEY and CDR2 SVGAGI. The length of the CDR3 is 13 residues. CDR3 coding DNA: TGTGCCAGCAGCCAGACCGTGGGTTCACCCCTCCACTTT. As protein: CASSQTVGSPLHF.

This clone was observed once. Within the sample, other DNA sequences also encode this same CDR3. The gene calls are TRBV28 and TRBJ1-4, with TRBD1 matching 7 bases. With 6 bases clipped from V and 4 bases from J, the junction kept 5 bases outside the gene matches. The CDR3 has 14 residues. Germline loops: CDR1 MDHEN, CDR2 SYDVKM. The CDR3 nucleotides read TGTGCCAGCAGCCTCAGGGGGAATAATGAAAAACTGTTTTTT. Translation: CASSLRGNNEKLFF. Together with reference TRBV28 and TRBJ1-4, the CDR3 gives the full variable domain: DVKVTQSSRYLVKRTGEKVFLECVQDMDHENMFWYRQDPGLGLRLIYFSYDVKMKEKGDIPEGYSVSREKKERFSLILESASTNQTSMYLCASSLRGNNEKLFFGSGTQLSVL.

This clone was found a few times. This chain links TRBV9 with TRBJ2-1, with 8 bases fitting TRBD1. V lost 5 bases to trimming and J lost 4 bases; unmatched junction nucleotides: 8. The CDR3 runs to 15 residues. Per germline, CDR1 SGDLS and CDR2 YYNGEE. This CDR3 is CASSTGGLVYNEQFF. The CDR3 nucleotides read TGTGCCAGCAGTACAGGGGGACTTGTTTACAATGAGCAGTTCTTC.

V usage is TRBV19 and J usage is TRBJ1-1; perhaps TRBD1 as D (5 bases). Germline assignment: CDR1 LNHDA and CDR2 SQIVND (reference sequence). The V end lost 3 bases, the J end lost 5 bases, and 13 bases lay between the germline ends. This CDR3 has 14 residues. DNA for the CDR3: TGTGCCAGTAGTATTAATAGGGAGGGGACTGAAGCTTTCTTT. This codes for CASSINREGTEAFF.

This sequence joins TRBV5-1 and TRBJ1-5, with TRBD1 as a possible D gene (6 bases). The V end lost 4 bases, the J end lost 3 bases, and 14 bases lay between the germline ends. The CDR3 sequence is 15 residues long. Germline loops: CDR1 SGHRS, CDR2 YFSETQ. CDR3 residues: CASSQDGQNNQPQHF. The DNA of the CDR3 is TGCGCCAGCAGCCAGGACGGACAGAACAATCAGCCCCAGCATTTT. Combining the CDR3 with reference TRBV5-1 and TRBJ1-5 gives the whole variable domain KAGVTQTPRYLIKTRGQQVTLSCSPISGHRSVSWYQQTPGQGLQFLFEYFSETQRNKGNFPGRFSGRQFSNSRSEMNVSTLELGDSALYLCASSQDGQNNQPQHFGDGTRLSIL.

The rearrangement links TRBV7-7 to TRBJ2-1; D is uncertain. CDR3 length equals 14 residues. CDR1 is SSHAT, CDR2 FNYEAQ, per germline (reference sequence). V was pared by 3 bases and J by 5 bases, with 11 bases between. This CDR3 reads CASSFSPTHNEQFF. The CDR3 DNA sequence: TGTGCCAGCAGCTTCTCGCCTACCCACAATGAGCAGTTCTTC.

The chain has TRBV14 and TRBJ2-5; D call uncertain. Trimming shortened V by 1 base and J by 5 bases, and 17 bases separated the two germline ends. The CDR3 spans 16 residues. CDR1 and CDR2 from the germline V gene are SGHDN and FVKESK. CDR3 coding DNA: TGTGCCAGCAGCCAAGTAGGGTCAGCCCGTTTGGAGACCCAGTACTTC. As protein: CASSQVGSARLETQYF.

The chain carries TRBV19 and TRBJ1-5, with D uncertain. Germline loops: CDR1 LNHDA, CDR2 SQIVND (reference sequence). Trimming left V 7 bases short and J 2 bases short, with 6 bases between. CDR3 length: 12 amino acids. CDR3 sequence: CASKRGNQPQHF. In DNA, the CDR3 is TGTGCCAGTAAAAGAGGCAATCAGCCCCAGCATTTT.

The V gene is TRBV7-9, the J gene TRBJ1-1; D is unresolved. V was cut by 5 bases and J by 7 bases, with 11 bases left in between. The CDR3 has 12 residues. In germline, CDR1 is SEHNR, CDR2 FQNEAQ (reference sequence). This CDR3 is CASSQVGSEAFF. The CDR3 DNA sequence: TGTGCCAGCAGCCAGGTGGGTAGTGAAGCTTTCTTT.

The chain uses TRBV6-6 and TRBJ2-3; TRBD2 is a possible D gene (6 bases). Trimming stripped 6 bases from V and 2 bases from J, with 12 bases between. This CDR3 is built from 14 residues. Germline V gene sequence: CDR1 MNHNY, CDR2 SVGAGI (reference sequence). CDR3 nucleotide sequence: TGTGCCAGCAGCCGGGCGGGGACCACAGATACGCAGTATTTT. This codes for CASSRAGTTDTQYF.

Notes on this clone: Distinct nucleotide sequences in the sample also encode this CDR3. The chain uses TRBV5-1 and TRBJ2-5, with D perhaps being TRBD1 or TRBD2 (5 bases each). This CDR3 has 13 residues. The V end lost 2 bases, the J end lost 3 bases, and 8 bases lay between the germline ends. The germline V gene has CDR1 SGHRS and CDR2 YFSETQ. The CDR3 bases are TGCGCCAGCAGCTTTAGGGGAGAAGAGACCCAGTACTTC. Encoded protein: CASSFRGEETQYF.

V usage is TRBV6-1 and J usage is TRBJ2-3; D remains ambiguous. Trimming left V 6 bases short and J 4 bases short, with 17 bases between. CDR1 MNHNS and CDR2 SASEGT come from the germline V gene. The CDR3 extends over 15 amino acids. The CDR3 DNA follows: TGTGCCAGCAGCCCCACCCAACTCGAACCAGATACGCAGTATTTT. This translates into CASSPTQLEPDTQYF.

This clone showed up just once. J is TRBJ2-7 and V is TRBV18, with D possibly being TRBD2 (6 bases). Germline V gene data show CDR1 as KGHSH and CDR2 as LQKENI. Trimming stripped 1 base from V and 7 bases from J, with 14 bases between. This CDR3 has 14 residues. CDR3 sequence: CASSPLPSEGEQYF. Written as DNA, the CDR3 is TGTGCCAGCTCACCACTCCCTAGCGAGGGGGAGCAGTACTTC.

The V and J genes are TRBV14 and TRBJ1-6; tentative D call: TRBD1 (5 bases). The germline V and J ends were trimmed by 4 bases and 14 bases, with 12 bases remaining between them. CDR1 and CDR2 (germline): SGHDN, FVKESK. This CDR3 region has 12 residues. CDR3: CASSLAGNTLHF. The CDR3 DNA sequence: TGTGCCAGCAGCCTTGCAGGGAACACCCTCCACTTT.

The rearrangement uses TRBV7-2 and TRBJ2-7, with TRBD2 identical over 11 bases. The germline V gene encodes CDR1 SGHTA and CDR2 FQGNSA. This CDR3 has 17 residues. V dropped 5 bases and J dropped 0; count of bases not matched to a gene: 9. The chain's CDR3 is CASSPRLAGRHSYEQYF. In DNA, the CDR3 is TGTGCCAGCAGCCCACGACTAGCGGGGCGACACTCCTACGAGCAGTACTTC.